This TCR beta chain was documented in a study of cytomegalovirus exposure and HLA in healthy donors. Study observations and caveats: Earlier analysis found most TCR beta V segments productive about 87% or about 30% of the time.

This clone was recorded only once. Its antigen is still unknown. Germline loops: CDR1 MNHNS, CDR2 SASEGT. Losses at the gene ends were 8 bases for V and 3 bases for J; bases not matched to a gene: 3. The CDR3 consists of 12 residues. This PCR relied on a set of 60 Vbeta primers and 13 Jbeta primers. Libraries were prepared by immunoSEQ multiplex PCR; TCRdb keeps only in-frame clonotypes and omits some of them. Of 100,000 to 150,000 clones listed, 81% are singletons. V gene TRBV6-1 combines with J gene TRBJ2-5, with 7 nucleotides matching TRBD1. Sequencing used PBMCs. The receptor was isolated from a middle-aged man in good health and CMV-seronegative. The CDR3 protein is CASDDREETQYF. CDR3 in DNA: TGTGCCAGCGACGACAGGGAAGAGACCCAGTACTTC.